This T cell receptor beta chain was documented in a study of cytomegalovirus exposure and HLA in healthy donors. Study-wide context: Findings of an earlier analysis included around 100 million unique TCR beta sequences from 190 million or so T cells. The study's findings and limits: Most TCR beta V segments were productive about 90% or about 30% of the time in an earlier analysis.

The primer mix had 60 Vbeta and 13 Jbeta primers. Assay: immunoSEQ multiplex PCR; the TCRdb copy retains only in-frame clones and omits some. The sample lists 140,000 or so clones; roughly 62% were seen once. Of note for this clone: Its antigen is still unknown.

Germline V CDR1 and CDR2: SNHLY, FYNNEI. J gave up 0 bases and V 2 bases, and 2 bases lay outside the gene matches. The CDR3 is 15 amino acids. The TCR sequence derives from a male donor in good health and CMV-seronegative. Material for sequencing was PBMCs. This chain links TRBV2 with TRBJ2-3; 7 bases fit TRBD2. The CDR3 sequence: CASSELAASTDTQYF. In DNA form, the CDR3 reads TGTGCCAGCAGTGAACTAGCGGCTAGCACAGATACGCAGTATTTT. Supplemented by reference TRBV2 and TRBJ2-3, the full variable domain reads EPEVTQTPSHQVTQMGQEVILRCVPISNHLYFYWYRQILGQKVEFLVSFYNNEISEKSEIFDDQFSVERPDGSNFTLKIRSTKLEDSAMYFCASSELAASTDTQYFGPGTRLTVL.